This TCR beta chain was sequenced for a study of blood T cell repertoires in COVID-19. At the level of the study: COVID-19 samples, acute and convalescent, were from the United States, Italy and Spain.

In the original workflow: Estimated nucleated cell counts came from reference gene primer amplification. Assay: immunoSEQ multiplex PCR; the TCRdb copy retains only in-frame clones and omits some. V, J and clone size were drawn from that table, and D and trimming were deduced from the DNA. Of approximately 210,000 clones in the sample, 70% to 85% were seen once. This clone was seen a single time. Participants' reported clinical history set cohort assignment. Symptom resolution, clearance, or two negative PCRs marked donors in Cohort 3 as recovered. The CDR3 is made up of 19 amino acids. Trimming left V 1 base short and J 2 bases short, with 21 bases between. Germline CDR1 reads LNHDA; CDR2 reads SQIVND (reference sequence).

The sample taken for sequencing was PBMCs or T cells enriched from blood (not recorded which). This TCR derives from a man aged 35 to 55 who had recovered from COVID-19. The rearrangement joins TRBV19 to TRBJ1-5; D is perhaps TRBD1 (5 bases). The CDR3 region has the DNA TGTGCCAGTAGTATAGTATCCGGCAGGGTACACTTTGGCAATCAGCCCCAGCATTTT. Its translation is CASSIVSGRVHFGNQPQHF. Full variable domain (outside the CDR3, taken from reference TRBV19 and TRBJ1-5): DGGITQSPKYLFRKEGQNVTLSCEQNLNHDAMYWYRQDPGQGLRLIYYSQIVNDFQKGDIAEGYSVSREKKESFPLTVTSAQKNPTAFYLCASSIVSGRVHFGNQPQHFGDGTRLSIL.